Listed below are T cell receptor beta chains from one sample, sequenced in a study of T cells after yellow fever vaccination. TCRdb reprocessed the 5' RACE reads with MiXCR, giving one entry per CDR3 protein. The data contain approximately 450,000 distinct CDR3 sequences, 18% of them seen just once; the ten biggest clones take up 15% to 20%. Source: PBMCs, taken before the yellow fever booster vaccination. All receptors come from a man aged 18 to 29 who received the YFV17D yellow fever vaccine. Both conserved end residues are part of each CDR3. Each record gives: clone size, V gene, D gene, CDR3 length, J gene, CDR3 protein, CDR3 DNA. The D gene is left open where the match is weak. Some rows have no size entry. The others give once, few or many, or a class for an expanded clone.

-	TRBV18	-	15	TRBJ1-2	CASSPPYRGSSGYTF	TGTGCCAGCTCACCACCGTATCGGGGGTCGAGTGGCTACACCTTC
many	TRBV24-1	-	14	TRBJ2-3	CATGGRSSPLTQYF	TGTGCCACCGGGGGCCGGAGCAGTCCACTAACGCAGTATTTT
-	TRBV27	-	9	TRBJ1-5	CASYQPQHF	TGTGCCAGTTATCAGCCCCAGCATTTT
-	TRBV24-1	TRBD1	14	TRBJ2-2	CATSGTGGPGELFF	TGTGCCACCAGCGGGACAGGGGGGCCCGGGGAGCTGTTTTTT
-	TRBV7-2	-	13	TRBJ2-1	CASSRNREDEQFF	TGTGCCAGCAGCCGTAACAGGGAGGATGAGCAGTTCTTC
-	TRBV6-4	TRBD2	16	TRBJ2-3	CASSESRGDGTDTQYF	TGTGCCAGCAGTGAGAGTCGGGGGGACGGCACAGATACGCAGTATTTT
-	TRBV20-1	-	13	TRBJ1-6	CSAGGPRTSPLHF	TGCAGCGCGGGGGGGCCGAGGACTTCACCCCTCCACTTT
-	TRBV5-1	-	17	TRBJ2-5	CASSSGLLVQQQETQYF	TGCGCCAGCAGCTCGGGGTTGTTGGTACAGCAACAAGAGACCCAGTACTTC
few	TRBV10-3	TRBD1	15	TRBJ1-2	CAISDPTGTGDGYTF	TGTGCCATCAGTGACCCCACCGGGACAGGGGATGGCTACACCTTC
-	TRBV12-3/TRBV12-4	TRBD1	14	TRBJ1-5	CASSRDRVPQPQHF	TGTGCCAGCAGCCGGGACAGGGTTCCCCAGCCCCAGCATTTT
-	TRBV15	-	15	TRBJ2-7	CATSATFGRSYEQYF	TGTGCCACCAGCGCTACTTTTGGACGGTCCTACGAGCAGTACTTC
many	TRBV5-1	-	15	TRBJ2-1	CASSLGQISYNEQFF	TGCGCCAGCAGCTTGGGACAGATCTCCTACAATGAGCAGTTCTTC
many	TRBV7-2	-	14	TRBJ2-5	CASSRSWGQETQYF	TGTGCCAGCAGCAGATCGTGGGGGCAAGAGACCCAGTACTTC